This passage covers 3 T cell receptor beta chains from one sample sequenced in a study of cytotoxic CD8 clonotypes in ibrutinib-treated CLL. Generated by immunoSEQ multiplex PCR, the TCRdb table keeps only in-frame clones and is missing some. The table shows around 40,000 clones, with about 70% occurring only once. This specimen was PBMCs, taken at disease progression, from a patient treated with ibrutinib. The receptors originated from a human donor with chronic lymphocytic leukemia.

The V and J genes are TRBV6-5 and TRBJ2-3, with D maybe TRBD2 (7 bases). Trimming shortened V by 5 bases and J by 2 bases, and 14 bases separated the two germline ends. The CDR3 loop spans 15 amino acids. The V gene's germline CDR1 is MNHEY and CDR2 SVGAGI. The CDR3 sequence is CASSNRGAVTDTQYF. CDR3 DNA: TGTGCCAGCAGTAACCGGGGGGCCGTCACAGATACGCAGTATTTT.

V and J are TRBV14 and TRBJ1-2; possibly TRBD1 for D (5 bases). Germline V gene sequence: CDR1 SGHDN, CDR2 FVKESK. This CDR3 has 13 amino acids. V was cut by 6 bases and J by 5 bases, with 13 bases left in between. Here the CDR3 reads CASSHTGSYGYTF. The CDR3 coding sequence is TGTGCCAGCAGTCATACAGGAAGTTATGGCTACACCTTC.

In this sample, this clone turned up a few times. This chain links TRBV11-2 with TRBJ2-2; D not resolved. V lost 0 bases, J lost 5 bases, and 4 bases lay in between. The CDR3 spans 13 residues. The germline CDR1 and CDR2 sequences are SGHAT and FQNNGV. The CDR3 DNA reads TGTGCCAGCAGCTTAGATCGGACCGGGGAGCTGTTTTTT. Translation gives CASSLDRTGELFF.